This TCR beta chain was captured in a study of blood T cell repertoires in COVID-19. Study processing details: Scientists estimated how many nucleated cells there were by amplifying reference gene primers. Data came from immunoSEQ multiplex PCR; TCRdb stores just in-frame clones and leaves some out. For V, J and clone size, that table is used; D and trimming come from the DNA. This table has about 410,000 clones, about 91% appearing once. The germline V gene has CDR1 MDHEN and CDR2 SYDVKM. The junction had 9 bases not matched to a gene; V was cut back by 7 bases and J by 2 bases. This CDR3 region has 17 residues.

The sequence came from a woman between 35 and 50 years old with COVID-19, enrolled during active disease. This chain connects TRBV28 to TRBJ1-5; 12 bases line up with TRBD1. Sequenced: peripheral blood. The CDR3 DNA sequence: TGTGCCAGCAAACCGGGACAGGGGGCGTTAGGCAATCAGCCCCAGCATTTT. This sequence encodes CASKPGQGALGNQPQHF.